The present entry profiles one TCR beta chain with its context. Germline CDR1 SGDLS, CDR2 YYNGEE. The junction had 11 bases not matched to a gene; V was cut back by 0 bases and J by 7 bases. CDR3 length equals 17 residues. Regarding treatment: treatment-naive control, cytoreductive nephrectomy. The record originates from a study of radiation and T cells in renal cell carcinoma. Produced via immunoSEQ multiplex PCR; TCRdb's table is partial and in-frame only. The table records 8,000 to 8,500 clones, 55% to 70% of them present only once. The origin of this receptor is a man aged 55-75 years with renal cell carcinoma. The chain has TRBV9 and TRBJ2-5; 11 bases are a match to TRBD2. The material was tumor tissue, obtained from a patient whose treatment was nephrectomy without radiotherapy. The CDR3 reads CASSVAPLAGGPGTQYF. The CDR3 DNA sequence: TGTGCCAGCAGCGTAGCCCCTCTAGCGGGGGGCCCAGGGACCCAGTACTTC.